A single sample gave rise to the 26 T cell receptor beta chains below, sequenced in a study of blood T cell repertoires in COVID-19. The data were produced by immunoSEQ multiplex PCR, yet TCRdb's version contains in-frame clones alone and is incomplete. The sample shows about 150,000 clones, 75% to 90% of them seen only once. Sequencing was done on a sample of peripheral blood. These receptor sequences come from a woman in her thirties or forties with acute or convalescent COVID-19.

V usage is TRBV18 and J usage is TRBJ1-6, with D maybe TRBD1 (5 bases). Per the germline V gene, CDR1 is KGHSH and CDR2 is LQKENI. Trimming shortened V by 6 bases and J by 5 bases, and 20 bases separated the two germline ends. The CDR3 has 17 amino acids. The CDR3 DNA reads TGTGCCAGCTCGCGCGAAATAGGGGCAGATAATAATTCACCCCTCCACTTT. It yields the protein CASSREIGADNNSPLHF.

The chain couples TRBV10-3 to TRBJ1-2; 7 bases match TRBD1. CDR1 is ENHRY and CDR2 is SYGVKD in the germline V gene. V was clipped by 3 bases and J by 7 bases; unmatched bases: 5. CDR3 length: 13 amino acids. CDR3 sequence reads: CAISEDRAGGYTF. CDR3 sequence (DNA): TGTGCCATCAGTGAAGACAGGGCGGGTGGCTACACCTTC.

CDR3 bases: TGTGCCAGCAGTTTCTCCGGGGTGTACACTGAAGCTTTCTTT. Translating it yields CASSFSGVYTEAFF. The chain recombines TRBV27 with TRBJ1-1, with no clear D. Germline CDR1 and CDR2: MNHEY and SMNVEV (reference sequence). The germline V and J ends were trimmed by 3 bases and 3 bases, with 11 bases remaining between them. The CDR3 covers 14 residues.

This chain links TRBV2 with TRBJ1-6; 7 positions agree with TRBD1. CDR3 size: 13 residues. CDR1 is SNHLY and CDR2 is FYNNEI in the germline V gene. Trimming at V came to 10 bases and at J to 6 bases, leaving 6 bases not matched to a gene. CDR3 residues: CATGYRGNSPLHF. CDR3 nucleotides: TGTGCCACCGGGTACAGGGGTAATTCACCCCTCCACTTT.

For the CDR3, the DNA is TGTGCCAGCAGCTTGTTTCGAGCGGGTAATACCGGGGAGCTGTTTTTT. Translated, it gives CASSLFRAGNTGELFF. The chain links TRBV5-8 to TRBJ2-2, with D possibly being TRBD2 (6 bases). Germline lookup yields CDR1 SGHTS and CDR2 YDEGEE. Trimming removed 1 base at V and 5 bases at J, with 15 bases between. The CDR3 covers 16 residues.

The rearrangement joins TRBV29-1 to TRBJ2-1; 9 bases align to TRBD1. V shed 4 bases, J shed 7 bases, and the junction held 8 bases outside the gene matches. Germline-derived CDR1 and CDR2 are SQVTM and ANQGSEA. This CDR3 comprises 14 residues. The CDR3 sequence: CSVVSGQGINEQFF. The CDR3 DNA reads TGCAGCGTTGTTTCGGGACAGGGCATTAATGAGCAGTTCTTC.

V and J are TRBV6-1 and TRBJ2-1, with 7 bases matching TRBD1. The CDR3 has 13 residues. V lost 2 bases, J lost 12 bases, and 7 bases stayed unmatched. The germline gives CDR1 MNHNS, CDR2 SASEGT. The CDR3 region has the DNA TGTGCCAGCAGTGAAACAGGGGTAACGAGGCAGTTCTTC. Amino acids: CASSETGVTRQFF.

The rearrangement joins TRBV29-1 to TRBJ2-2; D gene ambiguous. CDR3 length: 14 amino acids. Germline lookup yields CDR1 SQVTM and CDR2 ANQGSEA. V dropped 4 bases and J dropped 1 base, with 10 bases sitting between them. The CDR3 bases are TGCAGCGTTGGCCAGGATAGGAACACCGGGGAGCTGTTTTTT. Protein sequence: CSVGQDRNTGELFF.

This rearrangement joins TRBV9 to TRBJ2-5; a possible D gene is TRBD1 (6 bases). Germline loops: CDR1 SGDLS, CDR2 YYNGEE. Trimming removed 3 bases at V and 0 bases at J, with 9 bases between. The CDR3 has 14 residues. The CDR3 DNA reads TGTGCCAGCAGCGCCGGACAGAACCAAGAGACCCAGTACTTC. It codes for CASSAGQNQETQYF. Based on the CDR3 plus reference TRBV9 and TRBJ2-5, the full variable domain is DSGVTQTPKHLITATGQRVTLRCSPRSGDLSVYWYQQSLDQGLQFLIQYYNGEERAKGNILERFSAQQFPDLHSELNLSSLELGDSALYFCASSAGQNQETQYFGPGTRLLVL.

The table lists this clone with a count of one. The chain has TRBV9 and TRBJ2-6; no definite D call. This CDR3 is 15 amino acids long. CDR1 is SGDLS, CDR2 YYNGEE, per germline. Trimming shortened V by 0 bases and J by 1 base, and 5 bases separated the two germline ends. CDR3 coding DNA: TGTGCCAGCAGCGTAGTCTTTTCTGGGGCCAACGTCCTGACTTTC. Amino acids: CASSVVFSGANVLTF.

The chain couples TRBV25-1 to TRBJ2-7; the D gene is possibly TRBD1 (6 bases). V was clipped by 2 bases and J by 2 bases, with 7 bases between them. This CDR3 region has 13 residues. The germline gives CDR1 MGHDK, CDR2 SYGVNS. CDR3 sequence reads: CASSEPGAYEQYF. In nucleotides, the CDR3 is TGTGCCAGCAGTGAACCAGGGGCCTACGAGCAGTACTTC.

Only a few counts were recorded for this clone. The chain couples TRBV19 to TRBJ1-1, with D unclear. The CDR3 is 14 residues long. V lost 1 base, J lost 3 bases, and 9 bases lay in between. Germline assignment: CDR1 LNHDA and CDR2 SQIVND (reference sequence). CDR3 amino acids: CASSIVPADTEAFF. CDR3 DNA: TGTGCCAGTAGTATAGTCCCCGCGGACACTGAAGCTTTCTTT.

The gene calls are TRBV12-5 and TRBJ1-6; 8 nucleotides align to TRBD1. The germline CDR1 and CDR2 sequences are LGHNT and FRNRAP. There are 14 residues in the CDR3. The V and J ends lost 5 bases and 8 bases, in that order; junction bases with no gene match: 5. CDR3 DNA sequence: TGTGCTAGTGGTCCGGACAGGGAAGATTCACCCCTCCACTTT. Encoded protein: CASGPDREDSPLHF.

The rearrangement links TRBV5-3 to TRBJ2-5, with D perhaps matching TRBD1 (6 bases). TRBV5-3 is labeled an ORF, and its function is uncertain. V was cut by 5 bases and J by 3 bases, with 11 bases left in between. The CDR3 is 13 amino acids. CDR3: CARRMDSKETQYF. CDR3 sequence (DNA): TGTGCCAGAAGAATGGACAGTAAAGAGACCCAGTACTTC.

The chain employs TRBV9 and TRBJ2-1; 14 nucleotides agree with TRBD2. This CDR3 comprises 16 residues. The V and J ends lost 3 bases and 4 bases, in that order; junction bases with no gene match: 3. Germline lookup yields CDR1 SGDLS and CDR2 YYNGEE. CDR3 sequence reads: CASSAGTSGGYNEQFF. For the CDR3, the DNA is TGTGCCAGCAGCGCCGGGACTAGCGGGGGTTACAATGAGCAGTTCTTC.

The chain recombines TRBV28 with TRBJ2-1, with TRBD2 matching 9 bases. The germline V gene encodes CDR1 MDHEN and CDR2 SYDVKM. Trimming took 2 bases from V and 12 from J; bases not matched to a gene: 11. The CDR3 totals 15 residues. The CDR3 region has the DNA TGTGCCAGCAGTTTAAGGACTAGCGCTTCAATGGCGCAGTTCTTC. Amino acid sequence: CASSLRTSASMAQFF.

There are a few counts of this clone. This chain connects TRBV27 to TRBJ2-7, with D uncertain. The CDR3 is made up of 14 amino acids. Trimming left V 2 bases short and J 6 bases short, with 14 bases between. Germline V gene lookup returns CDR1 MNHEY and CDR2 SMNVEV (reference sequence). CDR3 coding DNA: TGTGCCAGCAGTTTAGCCGGCGGAACCGGCGAGCAGTACTTC. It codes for CASSLAGGTGEQYF.

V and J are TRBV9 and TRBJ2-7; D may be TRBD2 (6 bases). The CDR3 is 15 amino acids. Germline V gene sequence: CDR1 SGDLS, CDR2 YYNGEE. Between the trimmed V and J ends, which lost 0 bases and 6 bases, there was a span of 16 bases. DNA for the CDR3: TGTGCCAGCAGCGTAGGCGGGGTACGGCGGGGCGAGCAGTACTTC. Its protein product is CASSVGGVRRGEQYF.

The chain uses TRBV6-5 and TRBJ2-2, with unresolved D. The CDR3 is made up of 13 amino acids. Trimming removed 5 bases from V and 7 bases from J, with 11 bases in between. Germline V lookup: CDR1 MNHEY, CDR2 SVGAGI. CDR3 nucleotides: TGTGCCAGCAGTCCACACGCTAGCGGGGAGCTGTTTTTT. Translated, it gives CASSPHASGELFF.

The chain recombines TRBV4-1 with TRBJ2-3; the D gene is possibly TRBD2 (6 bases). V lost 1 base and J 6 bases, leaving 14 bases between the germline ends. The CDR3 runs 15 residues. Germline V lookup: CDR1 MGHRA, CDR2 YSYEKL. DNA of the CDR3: TGCGCCAGCAGCCAAGTGGGACTTCCAGGTGATACGCAGTATTTT. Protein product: CASSQVGLPGDTQYF.

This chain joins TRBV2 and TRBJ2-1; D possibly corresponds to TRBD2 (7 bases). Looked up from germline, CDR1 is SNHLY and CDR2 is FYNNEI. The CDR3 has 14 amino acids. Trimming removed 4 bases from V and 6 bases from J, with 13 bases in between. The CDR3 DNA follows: TGTGCCAGCAGTGGGTTTGGGGGGGCCAATGAGCAGTTCTTC. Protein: CASSGFGGANEQFF.

CDR3 sequence reads: CATSDPARGDTGELFF. The CDR3 region has the DNA TGTGCCACCAGTGATCCCGCGCGGGGTGACACCGGGGAGCTGTTTTTT. The rearrangement joins TRBV24-1 to TRBJ2-2, with D possibly TRBD2 on 6 matching bases. Deletions cut 3 bases from V and 3 bases from J, with 13 bases between. The CDR3 loop spans 16 amino acids. Germline CDR1 KGHDR, CDR2 SFDVKD.

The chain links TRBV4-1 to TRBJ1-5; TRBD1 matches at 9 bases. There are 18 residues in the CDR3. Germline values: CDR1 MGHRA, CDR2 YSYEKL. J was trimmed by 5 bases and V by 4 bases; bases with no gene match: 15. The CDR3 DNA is TGCGCCAGCAGCCTAACACCGGGACAGGGAGGCCGGGATCAGCCCCAGCATTTT. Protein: CASSLTPGQGGRDQPQHF.

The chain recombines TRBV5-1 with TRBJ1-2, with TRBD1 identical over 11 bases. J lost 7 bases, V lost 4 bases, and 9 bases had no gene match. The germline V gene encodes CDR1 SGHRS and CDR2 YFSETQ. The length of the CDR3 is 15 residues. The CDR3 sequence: CASSQGQGAISGYTF. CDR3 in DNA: TGCGCCAGCAGCCAAGGACAGGGGGCGATAAGTGGCTACACCTTC.

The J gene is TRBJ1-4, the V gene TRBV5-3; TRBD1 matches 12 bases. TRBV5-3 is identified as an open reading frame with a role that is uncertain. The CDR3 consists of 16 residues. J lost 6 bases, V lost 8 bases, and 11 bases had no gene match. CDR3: CASLGDRGPRDEKLFF. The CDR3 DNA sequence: TGTGCCAGCCTCGGGGACAGGGGGCCTCGGGATGAAAAACTGTTTTTT.

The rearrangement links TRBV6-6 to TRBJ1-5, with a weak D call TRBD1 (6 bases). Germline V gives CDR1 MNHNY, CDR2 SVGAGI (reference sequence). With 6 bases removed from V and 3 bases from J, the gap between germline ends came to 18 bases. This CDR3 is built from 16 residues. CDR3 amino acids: CASSPGTKGVNQPQHF. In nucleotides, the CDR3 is TGTGCCAGCAGCCCCGGGACAAAGGGGGTCAATCAGCCCCAGCATTTT.